The present TCR beta chain was sequenced within a study of T cell repertoires in cytomegalovirus infection. One entry per CDR3 protein, called by TCRdb with MiXCR from the reads. Here the sample spans fewer than 150,000 distinct CDR3 sequences, around 30% being singletons. In this sample, this clonotype turned up many times. Its antigen is unidentified. The V gene lost 2 bases and the J gene lost 6 bases, with 8 bases spanning the gap. The CDR3 spans 12 residues. Germline V CDR1 and CDR2: MGHDK, SYGVNS. Broader study findings: Public TCR beta family frequency separated CMV-and-HLA carriers, including in an independent cohort.

This chain connects TRBV25-1 to TRBJ2-7, with D possibly matching TRBD1 (5 bases). This TCR derives from a human donor in good health (CMV status not recorded). Some clones in this sample may be carry-over from other donors' samples. The material was CD8+ T cells from cultured PBMCs, obtained from culture after CMV antigen stimulation. The CDR3 loop reads CASSEGAGEQYF. The CDR3 DNA is TGTGCCAGCAGTGAAGGGGCTGGCGAGCAGTACTTC.